The text below deals with one T cell receptor (beta chain). Its antigen remains unknown. This CDR3 region has 16 residues. The germline gives CDR1 MNHEY, CDR2 SVGEGT. V was cut by 1 base and J by 3 bases, with 15 bases left in between. This record comes from a study of T cell responses to AZD1222 COVID-19 vaccine. Study-wide points: Vaccine-associated CD4 TCRs spanned spike, dominant at 160-218 and 743-854.

Sequencing was performed with immunoSEQ multiplex PCR; in TCRdb, only in-frame clones are kept and a portion is missing. The sample lists 90,000 to 120,000 clones; roughly 87% were seen once. The chain couples TRBV6-2 or TRBV6-3 to TRBJ1-2; D is unresolved. This TCR was sampled from an adult in good health. Sequenced here: peripheral blood, sampled on day 0 of AZD1222 vaccination. CDR3 residues: CASSYFRSLQDYGYTF. CDR3 sequence (DNA): TGTGCCAGCAGTTACTTTCGCAGCTTACAAGACTATGGCTACACCTTC.